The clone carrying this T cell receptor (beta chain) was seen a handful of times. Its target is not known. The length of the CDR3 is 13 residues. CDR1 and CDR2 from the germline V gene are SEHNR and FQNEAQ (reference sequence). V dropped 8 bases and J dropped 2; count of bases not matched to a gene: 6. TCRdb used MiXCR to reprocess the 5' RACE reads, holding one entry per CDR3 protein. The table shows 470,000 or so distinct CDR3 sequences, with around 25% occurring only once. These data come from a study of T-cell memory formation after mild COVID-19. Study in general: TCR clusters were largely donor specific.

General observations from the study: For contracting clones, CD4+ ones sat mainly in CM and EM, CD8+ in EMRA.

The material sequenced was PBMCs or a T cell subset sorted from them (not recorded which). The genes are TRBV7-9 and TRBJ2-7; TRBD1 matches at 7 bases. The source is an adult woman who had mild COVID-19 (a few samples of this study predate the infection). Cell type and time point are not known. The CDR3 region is CASAETGTYEQYF. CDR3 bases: TGTGCCAGCGCAGAGACAGGGACCTACGAGCAGTACTTC.